This is a list of T cell receptor beta chains from one sample in a study of blood T cell repertoires in COVID-19. Only in-frame clones appear in the TCRdb table, and some are missing; sequencing was by immunoSEQ multiplex PCR. The sample holds roughly 80,000 clones, around 90% seen once. The specimen sequenced was peripheral blood. The source is a woman aged 80 or older with acute or convalescent COVID-19. Each CDR3 is given with its conserved first and last residue. Fields, in order: J gene, clone size, D gene, V gene, CDR3 DNA, CDR3 protein. A D gene is named only where the DNA matches it firmly. Where a row states a size, it is once, few, many or the class of an expanded clone; other rows omit it.

J: TRBJ2-7
size: -
D: -
V: TRBV5-6
DNA: TGTGCCAGCAGCTTTGGTGGGGGGTCCTACGAGCAGTACTTC
CDR3: CASSFGGGSYEQYF

J: TRBJ2-1
size: -
D: TRBD2
V: TRBV9
DNA: TGTGCCAGCAGCGTAGGAGGGGGACTAGCGGCCAATGAGCAGTTCTTC
CDR3: CASSVGGGLAANEQFF

J: TRBJ2-7
size: -
D: -
V: TRBV4-3
DNA: TGCGCCAGCAGCCAAGCGCCAGGGGCCCACGAGCAGTACTTC
CDR3: CASSQAPGAHEQYF

J: TRBJ2-1
size: -
D: TRBD2
V: TRBV11-2
DNA: TGTGCCAGCAGCTTCTCTAGCGGGGAAACCTACAATGAGCAGTTCTTC
CDR3: CASSFSSGETYNEQFF

J: TRBJ2-7
size: -
D: TRBD1
V: TRBV5-1
DNA: TGCGCCAGCAGCTTGGAGGGACAGAACTACGAGCAGTACTTC
CDR3: CASSLEGQNYEQYF

J: TRBJ2-6
size: -
D: -
V: TRBV14
DNA: TGTGCCAGCAGTGGCCAGGGTACCCCACCTAAGGCTTTC
CDR3: CASSGQGTPPKAF

J: TRBJ1-3
size: -
D: -
V: TRBV30
DNA: TGTGCCTGGACTCCTTTTCCGAGCTCTGGAAACACCATATATTTT
CDR3: CAWTPFPSSGNTIYF

J: TRBJ2-3
size: once
D: TRBD2
V: TRBV11-3
DNA: TGTGCCAGCAGCTTAGGAACTAGCGGGCTTAGGGATACGCAGTATTTT
CDR3: CASSLGTSGLRDTQYF

J: TRBJ2-3
size: -
D: TRBD2
V: TRBV6-5
DNA: TGTGCCAGCAGTTCCCCAGCGGGGGTCACAGATACGCAGTATTTT
CDR3: CASSSPAGVTDTQYF

J: TRBJ2-4
size: -
D: -
V: TRBV5-6
DNA: TGTGCCAGCAGGAGTAGGGGACTGTCCAAAAACATTCAGTACTTC
CDR3: CASRSRGLSKNIQYF

J: TRBJ2-4
size: -
D: -
V: TRBV2
DNA: TGTGCCAGCAGTGGAACCCAAGGAGTGGTGAACATTCAGTACTTC
CDR3: CASSGTQGVVNIQYF

J: TRBJ2-5
size: -
D: -
V: TRBV9
DNA: TGTGCCAGCAGCCCGAGGGGGGAGGGGGAGACCCAGTACTTC
CDR3: CASSPRGEGETQYF

J: TRBJ1-2
size: once
D: TRBD1
V: TRBV11-2
DNA: TGTGCCAGCAGCTCCGAGGGGATGACAGGGGACTATGGCTACACCTTC
CDR3: CASSSEGMTGDYGYTF

J: TRBJ2-3
size: -
D: TRBD1
V: TRBV10-3
DNA: TGTGCCATAGGACAGGGAGACACAGATACGCAGTATTTT
CDR3: CAIGQGDTDTQYF

J: TRBJ2-5
size: -
D: TRBD1
V: TRBV27
DNA: TGTGCCAGCAGTTTGGGACAGGGACCTCAAGAGACCCAGTACTTC
CDR3: CASSLGQGPQETQYF

J: TRBJ2-2
size: -
D: -
V: TRBV19
DNA: TGTGCCAGTAGTCCCACCCTAGACACCGGGGAGCTGTTTTTT
CDR3: CASSPTLDTGELFF

J: TRBJ1-2
size: -
D: -
V: TRBV9
DNA: TGTGCCAGCAGCGTGGCAGGGGCGACTAACTATGGCTACACCTTC
CDR3: CASSVAGATNYGYTF

J: TRBJ2-6
size: -
D: TRBD2
V: TRBV10-3
DNA: TGTGCCATCAGTGAGTATGGATCGGGGGGGAACAACGTCCTGACTTTC
CDR3: CAISEYGSGGNNVLTF

J: TRBJ1-6
size: -
D: -
V: TRBV6-5
DNA: TGTGCCAGCACCGAACAGGGCGTAGGTTCACCCCTCCACTTT
CDR3: CASTEQGVGSPLHF

J: TRBJ2-1
size: -
D: TRBD1
V: TRBV6-5
DNA: TGTGCCAGCAGCCGACAGGGTAGCGATGAGCAGTTCTTC
CDR3: CASSRQGSDEQFF

J: TRBJ2-5
size: few
D: -
V: TRBV2
DNA: TGTGCCAGGGGGGGACTCCCAGGAGAGACCCAGTACTTC
CDR3: CARGGLPGETQYF

J: TRBJ2-7
size: -
D: -
V: TRBV6-1
DNA: TGTGCCAGCAGTGAAGCGAGGGGGTACGAGCAGTACTTC
CDR3: CASSEARGYEQYF

J: TRBJ2-3
size: few
D: TRBD2
V: TRBV2
DNA: TGTGCCAGCAGTGAATTGGGGAGCGGGATGAGGACAGATACGCAGTATTTT
CDR3: CASSELGSGMRTDTQYF

J: TRBJ2-7
size: -
D: TRBD1
V: TRBV5-1
DNA: TGCGCCAGCAGCTTGGGACAGGGGAACGAGCAGTACTTC
CDR3: CASSLGQGNEQYF

J: TRBJ1-3
size: -
D: TRBD1
V: TRBV6-5
DNA: TGTGCCAGCAGTAAGGCGACAGGGATAAGGAACACCATATATTTT
CDR3: CASSKATGIRNTIYF

J: TRBJ2-1
size: -
D: TRBD1
V: TRBV5-6
DNA: TGTGCCAGCAGCTCCGGCACAGGGGAATTCGATGAGCAGTTCTTC
CDR3: CASSSGTGEFDEQFF

J: TRBJ1-1
size: -
D: -
V: TRBV5-1
DNA: TGCGCCAGCAGCAATCAGGGCGGAACTGAAGCTTTCTTT
CDR3: CASSNQGGTEAFF

J: TRBJ1-3
size: few
D: -
V: TRBV5-1
DNA: TGCGCCAGCAGCCCAGGGGCCCTCTCTGGAAACACCATATATTTT
CDR3: CASSPGALSGNTIYF

J: TRBJ2-3
size: -
D: TRBD2
V: TRBV7-9
DNA: TGTGCCAGCAGCGCCCGGGGACTAGCCTCAGATACGCAGTATTTT
CDR3: CASSARGLASDTQYF

J: TRBJ2-3
size: -
D: -
V: TRBV10-1
DNA: TGCGCCAGCAGTGAGGGGACACGGCTTTGGGGGGATACGCAGTATTTT
CDR3: CASSEGTRLWGDTQYF

J: TRBJ1-5
size: -
D: -
V: TRBV19
DNA: TGTGCCAGTAGTATAGGGTACAGGGCGCAGCCCCAGCATTTT
CDR3: CASSIGYRAQPQHF

J: TRBJ1-5
size: -
D: -
V: TRBV6-2/TRBV6-3
DNA: TGTGCCAGCACCCCGGCAGGGGCAGGACAGCCCCAGCATTTT
CDR3: CASTPAGAGQPQHF

J: TRBJ2-5
size: -
D: TRBD2
V: TRBV5-6
DNA: TGTGCCAGCAGCTTAGGCCTAGCGGGGGGCCCAGAGACCCAGTACTTC
CDR3: CASSLGLAGGPETQYF

J: TRBJ1-1
size: few
D: -
V: TRBV5-1
DNA: TGCGCCTTTCGGAGGGGCGGTGAAGCTTTCTTT
CDR3: CAFRRGGEAFF

J: TRBJ2-6
size: -
D: TRBD1
V: TRBV13
DNA: TGTGCCAGCAGCGTAACGTCAGGGGGCTCTGGGGCCAACGTCCTGACTTTC
CDR3: CASSVTSGGSGANVLTF

J: TRBJ2-3
size: once
D: TRBD1
V: TRBV19
DNA: TGTGCCAGTAGACCACAGGGGCAGGGGGCCACAGATACGCAGTATTTT
CDR3: CASRPQGQGATDTQYF

J: TRBJ2-3
size: -
D: TRBD1
V: TRBV6-5
DNA: TGTGCCAGCAGTTACGGGACAGGGATCGGCACAGATACGCAGTATTTT
CDR3: CASSYGTGIGTDTQYF

J: TRBJ1-5
size: -
D: -
V: TRBV7-8
DNA: TGTGCCAGCAGCTTGGGGGGCGGCGGGAGCCAGCCCCAGCATTTT
CDR3: CASSLGGGGSQPQHF

J: TRBJ1-4
size: -
D: TRBD1
V: TRBV5-6
DNA: TGTGCCAGCAGCACCAGGACAGGGGGCGCGGAAAAACTGTTTTTT
CDR3: CASSTRTGGAEKLFF

J: TRBJ2-6
size: -
D: -
V: TRBV9
DNA: TGTGCCAGCAGCGTTGACCTAGCCGCCAACGTCCTGACTTTC
CDR3: CASSVDLAANVLTF

J: TRBJ2-1
size: -
D: TRBD1
V: TRBV19
DNA: TGTGCCAGTAGTACTGACAGGGCCCGGTGGAATGAGCAGTTCTTC
CDR3: CASSTDRARWNEQFF

J: TRBJ2-7
size: few
D: TRBD2
V: TRBV2
DNA: TGTGCCAGCAGTGAACGTGGACTAGCGGGGACCTACGAGCAGTACTTC
CDR3: CASSERGLAGTYEQYF

J: TRBJ1-1
size: -
D: -
V: TRBV23-1
DNA: TGCGCCGGGACTTCTATGTGTTGGACTGAAGCTTTCTTT
CDR3: CAGTSMCWTEAFF

J: TRBJ2-1
size: -
D: TRBD2
V: TRBV20-1
DNA: TGCAGTGCTAGTGGCGGGGGGGGCCACAATGAGCAGTTCTTC
CDR3: CSASGGGGHNEQFF

J: TRBJ1-1
size: -
D: -
V: TRBV5-1
DNA: TGCGCCAGCAGCTTGGCGACCAAAAGGGGCACTGAAGCTTTCTTT
CDR3: CASSLATKRGTEAFF

J: TRBJ2-3
size: -
D: -
V: TRBV6-1
DNA: TGTGCCAGCAGTGAAGGTGTCGGCCCTTGGGCGGATACGCAGTATTTT
CDR3: CASSEGVGPWADTQYF

J: TRBJ2-7
size: once
D: TRBD2
V: TRBV5-1
DNA: TGCGCCAGCAGCTGGACCGGGGGGTCCTACGAGCAGTACTTC
CDR3: CASSWTGGSYEQYF

J: TRBJ1-1
size: -
D: -
V: TRBV14
DNA: TGTGCCAGCAGCCATACGGACACCCTAGTGAGTACTGAAGCTTTCTTT
CDR3: CASSHTDTLVSTEAFF

J: TRBJ1-4
size: -
D: TRBD1
V: TRBV5-5
DNA: TGTGCCAGCAGCCTGGACAGGGAAACTAATGAAAAACTGTTTTTT
CDR3: CASSLDRETNEKLFF

J: TRBJ2-3
size: -
D: -
V: TRBV7-2
DNA: TGTGCCAGCAGCTTAGTGAGGCAGAATGCGCAGTATTTT
CDR3: CASSLVRQNAQYF

J: TRBJ2-3
size: -
D: -
V: TRBV6-5
DNA: TGTGCCAGCGGGGGGGCTAAAGATACGCAGTATTTT
CDR3: CASGGAKDTQYF

J: TRBJ2-7
size: -
D: TRBD2
V: TRBV27
DNA: TGTGCCAGCAGTTTTACTAGCGGGAGCTCCTACGAGCAGTACTTC
CDR3: CASSFTSGSSYEQYF